This entry lists 28 T cell receptor beta chains sequenced from one sample in a study of CD8 T cells in Susac syndrome. Random hexamers were used to reverse transcribe roughly 0.5 to 1 ug of RNA. TCRdb re-called the immunoSEQ multiplex PCR reads with MiXCR, one entry per CDR3 protein. This sample has approximately 160,000 distinct CDR3 sequences, with roughly 94% found just once. Sample: CD4+ T cells from PBMCs. Source of these receptors: a human donor with multiple sclerosis.

This clonotype has just a few counts. J is TRBJ1-1 and V is TRBV30; weak D call: TRBD1 (5 bases). The CDR3 runs 15 residues. From germline, CDR1 is GTSNPN and CDR2 SVGIG (reference sequence). V lost 3 bases to trimming and J lost 4 bases, with 18 bases between them. CDR3 in DNA: TGTGCCTGGAGCCCAAGGATTGGCAGGGTCACTGAAGCTTTCTTT. Its translation: CAWSPRIGRVTEAFF.

V gene TRBV6-5 combines with J gene TRBJ2-7, with 12 bases that match TRBD2. J was trimmed by 5 bases and V by 0 bases; bases with no gene match: 8. Germline V gene sequence: CDR1 MNHEY, CDR2 SVGAGI. This CDR3 has 17 amino acids. CDR3 sequence (DNA): TGTGCCAGCAGTTACTCTCCTAGCGGGAGGGCCGGCAACGAGCAGTACTTC. Translation gives CASSYSPSGRAGNEQYF.

V gene TRBV9 combines with J gene TRBJ1-5; weak D call: TRBD1 (6 bases). V was shortened by 3 bases and J by 7 bases, with 17 bases between the two germline ends. Germline V gene data show CDR1 as SGDLS and CDR2 as YYNGEE. This CDR3 region has 15 residues. The CDR3 coding sequence is TGTGCCAGCAGCGAGGGGGGGGGAAAAGGGCAGCCCCAGCATTTT. It yields the protein CASSEGGGKGQPQHF. The complete variable domain, with remaining parts taken from reference TRBV9 and TRBJ1-5, reads DSGVTQTPKHLITATGQRVTLRCSPRSGDLSVYWYQQSLDQGLQFLIQYYNGEERAKGNILERFSAQQFPDLHSELNLSSLELGDSALYFCASSEGGGKGQPQHFGDGTRLSIL.

V gene TRBV7-9 combines with J gene TRBJ2-1; D ambiguous. Germline V gene sequence: CDR1 SEHNR, CDR2 FQNEAQ (reference sequence). The germline V and J ends were trimmed by 8 bases and 10 bases, with 6 bases remaining between them. The CDR3 has 9 amino acids. CDR3 residues: CASGLEQFF. The CDR3 DNA reads TGTGCCAGCGGGTTGGAGCAGTTCTTC. The whole variable domain, remainder taken from reference TRBV7-9 and TRBJ2-1, is DTGVSQNPRHKITKRGQNVTFRCDPISEHNRLYWYRQTLGQGPEFLTYFQNEAQLEKSRLLSDRFSAERPKGSFSTLEIQRTEQGDSAMYLCASGLEQFFGPGTRLTVL.

This CDR3 is CASSLVRQGAEEQYF. The CDR3 nucleotides read TGTGCCAGCAGCTTGGTCCGACAGGGGGCTGAAGAGCAGTACTTC. J is TRBJ2-7 and V is TRBV5-6; 10 nucleotides line up with TRBD1. The V gene's germline CDR1 is SGHDT and CDR2 YYEEEE. The CDR3 has 15 amino acids. The V and J ends lost 0 bases and 7 bases, in that order; junction bases with no gene match: 7.

V usage is TRBV20-1 and J usage is TRBJ2-5, with D perhaps TRBD2 (5 bases). There are 12 residues in the CDR3. V was pared by 6 bases and J by 5 bases, with 13 bases between. Germline V gene lookup returns CDR1 DFQATT and CDR2 SNEGSKA (reference sequence). The CDR3 sequence is CSAQTSRETQYF. The CDR3 DNA follows: TGCAGTGCCCAAACTAGTAGGGAGACCCAGTACTTC.

The chain employs TRBV6-5 and TRBJ2-7, with D tentatively TRBD1 (6 bases). Trimming cost V 0 bases and J 5 bases, with 17 bases left between them. CDR3 length: 16 residues. The germline V gene has CDR1 MNHEY and CDR2 SVGAGI. The chain's CDR3 is CASSYSPTGQPNEQYF. The CDR3, as DNA: TGTGCCAGCAGTTACTCCCCTACGGGACAACCTAACGAGCAGTACTTC.

This chain connects TRBV9 to TRBJ2-7; 8 bases match TRBD2. After removal of 3 bases from V and 2 bases from J, the junction contained 7 bases not matched to a gene. The germline V gene encodes CDR1 SGDLS and CDR2 YYNGEE. The CDR3 has 15 amino acids. The CDR3 bases are TGTGCCAGCAGCGAGAGTAGCGGGAATACCTACGAGCAGTACTTC. It translates to CASSESSGNTYEQYF.

The chain uses TRBV20-1 and TRBJ2-7, with TRBD2 matching over 7 bases. CDR3 length: 13 amino acids. The junction had 5 bases not matched to a gene; V was cut back by 3 bases and J by 3 bases. Germline loops: CDR1 DFQATT, CDR2 SNEGSKA (reference sequence). CDR3: CSASATSNYEQYF. The CDR3 DNA follows: TGCAGTGCTAGTGCGACTAGCAACTACGAGCAGTACTTC.

The rearrangement uses TRBV6-6 and TRBJ2-5, with D possibly TRBD1 on 6 matching bases. The CDR3 is 14 residues long. CDR1 and CDR2 from the germline V gene are MNHNY and SVGAGI (reference sequence). Trimming shortened V by 4 bases and J by 2 bases, and 11 bases separated the two germline ends. CDR3 DNA: TGTGCCAGCAGTTCACAGGGTTGGCAAGAGACCCAGTACTTC. Residues: CASSSQGWQETQYF.

The CDR3 is CASSIVLTQETQYF. The CDR3 DNA reads as TGTGCCAGTAGTATAGTCCTCACTCAGGAGACCCAGTACTTC. The J gene is TRBJ2-5, the V gene TRBV19; D is unclear. In germline, CDR1 is LNHDA, CDR2 SQIVND (reference sequence). The length of the CDR3 is 14 residues. Trimming took off 1 base at V and 5 bases at J, with 11 bases between the two ends.

This chain uses TRBV20-1 with TRBJ1-5, with a tentative D call TRBD1 (5 bases). Trimming took 5 bases from V and 7 from J, leaving 21 bases between them. Germline-derived CDR1 and CDR2 are DFQATT and SNEGSKA (reference sequence). The CDR3 is 15 amino acids. CDR3 nucleotides: TGCAGTGCTTGGACTACCCAGGGTCTCAACCAGCCCCAGCATTTT. It specifies CSAWTTQGLNQPQHF.

The rearrangement uses TRBV2 and TRBJ2-5, with 8 bases aligning to TRBD2. CDR1 and CDR2 from the germline V gene are SNHLY and FYNNEI. This CDR3 spans 13 amino acids. V trimming: 8 bases; J trimming: 4 bases; junction bases outside the gene matches: 6. Written as DNA, the CDR3 is TGTGCCAGCCAGCCAACTAGCGGAGAGACCCAGTACTTC. Translation gives CASQPTSGETQYF. The full variable domain, rest sourced from reference TRBV2 and TRBJ2-5, is EPEVTQTPSHQVTQMGQEVILRCVPISNHLYFYWYRQILGQKVEFLVSFYNNEISEKSEIFDDQFSVERPDGSNFTLKIRSTKLEDSAMYFCASQPTSGETQYFGPGTRLLVL.

This chain uses TRBV15 with TRBJ1-6; D is uncertain. The V gene's germline CDR1 is LNHNV and CDR2 YYDKDF (reference sequence). The length of the CDR3 is 15 residues. V lost 5 bases and J lost 7, with 15 bases in between. This CDR3 reads CATSRSGLLNSPLHF. The DNA for the CDR3 is TGTGCCACCAGCCGCTCCGGGCTCTTAAATTCACCCCTCCACTTT. Drawing the rest from reference TRBV15 and TRBJ1-6, the complete variable domain is DAMVIQNPRYQVTQFGKPVTLSCSQTLNHNVMYWYQQKSSQAPKLLFHYYDKDFNNEADTPDNFQSRRPNTSFCFLDIRSPGLGDTAMYLCATSRSGLLNSPLHFGNGTRLTVT.

The J gene is TRBJ2-7, the V gene TRBV27; D is perhaps TRBD2 (5 bases). Germline values: CDR1 MNHEY, CDR2 SMNVEV (reference sequence). The CDR3 contains 13 residues. V lost 0 bases and J 5 bases, leaving 8 bases between the germline ends. The DNA for the CDR3 is TGTGCCAGCAGTTTATCGAGGGTCGACGAGCAGTACTTC. Translating it yields CASSLSRVDEQYF.

V is TRBV29-1 and J is TRBJ2-2; TRBD1 agrees at 10 bases. The CDR3 is made up of 15 amino acids. V trimming: 7 bases; J trimming: 7 bases; junction bases outside the gene matches: 12. Germline V gene sequence: CDR1 SQVTM, CDR2 ANQGSEA. In DNA form, the CDR3 reads TGCAGCGCCGAAAGGGGACAGGGGTATGGCGGGGAGCTGTTTTTT. It specifies CSAERGQGYGGELFF.

The chain joins TRBV5-1 to TRBJ2-7; 10 nucleotides line up with TRBD2. There are 14 residues in the CDR3. Trimming removed 0 bases from V and 5 bases from J; junction bases left unmatched: 2. Germline V gene data show CDR1 as SGHRS and CDR2 as YFSETQ. In DNA, the CDR3 is TGCGCCAGCAGCTTGGTGCTAGCGGGAGACGAGCAGTACTTC. It translates to CASSLVLAGDEQYF. The whole variable domain, filled in from reference TRBV5-1 and TRBJ2-7, reads KAGVTQTPRYLIKTRGQQVTLSCSPISGHRSVSWYQQTPGQGLQFLFEYFSETQRNKGNFPGRFSGRQFSNSRSEMNVSTLELGDSALYLCASSLVLAGDEQYFGPGTRLTVT.

Concerning this clonotype: The germline gene is not matched at one end of the junction; a read error may be the cause. The V gene is TRBV6-1, the J gene TRBJ1-2; TRBD1 agrees at 7 bases. The CDR3 is 13 residues long. Germline V gene data show CDR1 as MNHNS and CDR2 as SASEGT. CDR3 in DNA: TGTGCCAGCAGTGAGGCTAGACAGGGAAAAGTATGCTTC. Its translation is CASSEARQGKVCF.

This sequence joins TRBV3-1 and TRBJ1-5; weak D call: TRBD1 (6 bases). The CDR3 extends over 14 amino acids. Trimming removed 3 bases at V and 7 bases at J, with 13 bases between. Germline CDR1 is LGHDT and CDR2 is YNNKEL (reference sequence). The DNA of the CDR3 is TGTGCCAGCAGCCAGTACAGGGTGAGGCAGCCCCAGCATTTT. Protein: CASSQYRVRQPQHF.

This sequence joins TRBV7-8 and TRBJ2-1; tentative D call: TRBD1 (6 bases). V lost 10 bases and J lost 3, with 16 bases in between. The CDR3 covers 14 residues. The germline gives CDR1 SGHVS, CDR2 FQNEAQ. CDR3 nucleotide sequence: TGTGCCACCGGCTACGGGACACACTACAATGAGCAGTTCTTC. It translates to CATGYGTHYNEQFF.

The rearrangement uses TRBV20-1 and TRBJ2-1, with a tentative D call TRBD1 (5 bases). Germline V gives CDR1 DFQATT, CDR2 SNEGSKA (reference sequence). Trimming removed 3 bases from V and 7 bases from J, with 13 bases in between. The CDR3 loop spans 13 amino acids. The DNA for the CDR3 is TGCAGTGCTAGGGGGCCTCTAACAAATGAGCAGTTCTTC. Protein sequence: CSARGPLTNEQFF.

V and J are TRBV29-1 and TRBJ2-7; 7 bases are a match to TRBD2. Germline V gene lookup returns CDR1 SQVTM and CDR2 ANQGSEA. The CDR3 loop spans 16 amino acids. The trim removed 5 bases at V and 5 bases at J, leaving 18 bases unmatched. The CDR3 loop reads CSVTPGTTSARHEQYF. CDR3 nucleotide sequence: TGCAGCGTTACACCCGGGACTACTAGCGCTAGGCACGAGCAGTACTTC.

This clonotype was recorded once. The V gene is TRBV19, the J gene TRBJ1-1; 9 nucleotides agree with TRBD1. The V segment lost 3 bases and the J segment 1 base; nucleotides outside the gene matches: 3. The CDR3 runs to 15 residues. CDR1 LNHDA and CDR2 SQIVND come from the germline V gene (reference sequence). The CDR3 protein is CASSIRDRANTEAFF. The CDR3 coding sequence is TGTGCCAGTAGTATTAGGGACAGGGCGAACACTGAAGCTTTCTTT.

The chain links TRBV29-1 to TRBJ2-3, with TRBD2 identical over 8 bases. The germline V gene has CDR1 SQVTM and CDR2 ANQGSEA. Trimming at V came to 7 bases and at J to 2 bases, leaving 11 bases not matched to a gene. This CDR3 region has 15 residues. The DNA for the CDR3 is TGCAGCGGGACGGGAGCTAGCGGGCCCACAGATACGCAGTATTTT. It translates to CSGTGASGPTDTQYF.

The chain is built from TRBV7-2 and TRBJ2-7; tentative D call: TRBD2 (5 bases). Trimming removed 3 bases at V and 2 bases at J, with 14 bases between. CDR1 is SGHTA, CDR2 FQGNSA, per germline. This CDR3 has 15 residues. The CDR3 bases are TGTGCCAGCAGCTTCACGAAAGCCGGGGCCTACGAGCAGTACTTC. Encoded protein: CASSFTKAGAYEQYF.

This chain links TRBV9 with TRBJ1-2; D might be TRBD1 (5 bases). The CDR3 is 15 residues long. V was shortened by 4 bases and J by 3 bases, with 16 bases between the two germline ends. CDR1 SGDLS and CDR2 YYNGEE come from the germline V gene. CDR3 region: CASSIRGPDDYGYTF. For the CDR3, the DNA is TGTGCCAGCAGCATCCGGGGACCCGATGACTATGGCTACACCTTC.

The rearrangement links TRBV4-3 to TRBJ2-2; D is unresolved. The germline V and J ends were trimmed by 0 bases and 0 bases, with 11 bases remaining between them. This CDR3 has 17 residues. Germline CDR1 is LGHNA and CDR2 is YSLEER. Written as DNA, the CDR3 is TGCGCCAGCAGCCAAGATCCGGCAGGACCGAACACCGGGGAGCTGTTTTTT. Encoded protein: CASSQDPAGPNTGELFF.

The rearrangement links TRBV4-1 to TRBJ2-5; D is unresolved. V was pared by 1 base and J by 0 bases, with 9 bases between. In germline, CDR1 is MGHRA, CDR2 YSYEKL. This CDR3 has 15 residues. Written as DNA, the CDR3 is TGCGCCAGCAGCCAAGGGCCAACGTACCAAGAGACCCAGTACTTC. Translating gives CASSQGPTYQETQYF.